This TCR beta chain was captured by sequencing in a study of blood T cell repertoires in COVID-19. This clone has only a few counts. Here immunoSEQ multiplex PCR was the method, and the copy in TCRdb shows in-frame clones only, minus some. The data contain some 78,000 clones, 90% of them singletons. The specimen was peripheral blood. The receptor was isolated from a woman aged 50 to 60 in a cohort sampled during active COVID-19.

CDR3 residues: CASSPAAGSPYEQYF. CDR3 bases: TGTGCCAGCAGCCCTGCCGCCGGGAGCCCCTACGAGCAGTACTTC. The chain joins TRBV5-4 to TRBJ2-7, with D possibly TRBD2 on 6 matching bases. CDR3 length: 15 amino acids. Germline V CDR1 and CDR2: SGHNT, YYREEE (reference sequence). Between the trimmed V and J ends, which lost 4 bases and 2 bases, there was a span of 16 bases.